This note documents a single T cell receptor beta chain sequence. The antigen is undetermined. These data are taken from a study of cytomegalovirus exposure and HLA in healthy donors. Overall study findings and caveats: Rare TCR sequences predominated, though certain public TCRs were found in many donors. The study flagged around 160 TCR beta chains as cytomegalovirus-associated. Subsequent analysis showed first-cohort TCR clusters tending to co-occur in 120 validation repertoires.

The CDR3 loop spans 14 amino acids. CDR1 and CDR2 (germline): SGHAT, FQDESV (reference sequence). The germline V and J ends were trimmed by 3 bases and 3 bases, with 12 bases remaining between them. Measured with immunoSEQ multiplex PCR; TCRdb has only the in-frame clones, and not every one. The sample has 150,000 or so clones; 84% are singletons. This clonotype was sampled from a man aged 25 to 40 in good health and CMV-seropositive. The specimen was PBMCs. The chain joins TRBV11-1 to TRBJ2-7; D might be TRBD2 (6 bases). The CDR3 loop reads CASSFNRDFYEQYF. The CDR3 DNA sequence: TGTGCCAGCAGCTTCAACCGGGACTTCTACGAGCAGTACTTC.